The next 30 T cell receptor beta chains were all read from a single sample in a study of blood T cell repertoires in COVID-19. The assay was immunoSEQ multiplex PCR, and TCRdb's table has in-frame clones only and misses some. The table shows a few hundred thousand clones, with about 80% occurring only once. Sequencing was done on a sample of peripheral blood. These receptors were collected from a man at least 80 years old with acute or convalescent COVID-19.

The chain couples TRBV3-1 (or the pseudogene TRBV3-2) to TRBJ1-1; possibly TRBD1 for D (5 bases). The CDR3 sequence is 14 residues long. V was pared by 1 base and J by 10 bases, with 16 bases between. Germline CDR1 reads LGHDT; CDR2 reads YNNKEL (reference sequence). The CDR3 is CASSQVGHPRAAFF. The CDR3 DNA follows: TGTGCCAGCAGCCAAGTAGGACACCCCAGGGCAGCTTTCTTT.

This clone showed up just once. This chain joins TRBV11-3 and TRBJ2-4; 9 bases match TRBD1. CDR1 is SGHNT, CDR2 YENEEA, per germline. This CDR3 region has 15 residues. The V and J ends lost 5 bases and 5 bases, in that order; junction bases with no gene match: 7. The CDR3 coding sequence is TGTGCCAGCAGCCTTGGACAGGGGCGGGAAAACATTCAGTACTTC. This translates into CASSLGQGRENIQYF.

The chain employs TRBV24-1 and TRBJ1-2, with a tentative D call TRBD1 (5 bases). CDR3 length: 14 residues. CDR1 and CDR2 from the germline V gene are KGHDR and SFDVKD. Between the trimmed V and J ends, which lost 2 bases and 4 bases, there was a span of 10 bases. The CDR3 loop is CATSDYGHFYGYTF. As DNA, the CDR3 is TGTGCCACCAGTGATTATGGACACTTCTATGGCTACACCTTC.

The V gene is TRBV29-1, the J gene TRBJ2-3, with D unresolved. With 4 bases removed from V and 5 bases from J, the gap between germline ends came to 4 bases. CDR3 length: 10 amino acids. Germline V gene sequence: CDR1 SQVTM, CDR2 ANQGSEA. The CDR3 sequence is CSVVVDTQYF. The DNA of the CDR3 is TGCAGCGTTGTAGTAGATACGCAGTATTTT.

The chain carries TRBV5-1 and TRBJ1-1, with TRBD1 identical over 9 bases. Looked up from germline, CDR1 is SGHRS and CDR2 is YFSETQ. The CDR3 covers 16 residues. The V segment lost 4 bases and the J segment 4 bases; nucleotides outside the gene matches: 11. The CDR3 DNA reads as TGCGCCAGCAGCCGTGGGACAGGGACGGGGGGCACTGAAGCTTTCTTT. This encodes CASSRGTGTGGTEAFF.

This clone was observed a handful of times. This chain joins TRBV18 and TRBJ1-3; D might be TRBD1 (6 bases). The CDR3 is 16 amino acids. The germline gives CDR1 KGHSH, CDR2 LQKENI. V lost 0 bases and J 9 bases, leaving 18 bases between the germline ends. Here the CDR3 reads CASSPPLTGSGGTIYF. For the CDR3, the DNA is TGTGCCAGCTCACCACCGCTCACAGGGAGTGGAGGCACCATATATTTT.

This clone has more than one count but fewer than ten. The CDR3 region has the DNA TGTGCCAGCAGTTACGAGTCTGGAAACACCATATATTTT. Translation: CASSYESGNTIYF. The chain recombines TRBV6-5 with TRBJ1-3, with D unresolved. The CDR3 runs to 13 residues. The ends were cut back, 2 bases at V and 1 base at J, with 3 bases in the middle. In germline, CDR1 is MNHEY, CDR2 SVGAGI.

The V and J genes are TRBV5-1 and TRBJ1-1; D perhaps matches TRBD1 (5 bases). V gave up 4 bases and J gave up 4 bases, with 14 bases separating them. The CDR3 covers 14 residues. From germline, CDR1 is SGHRS and CDR2 YFSETQ. DNA of the CDR3: TGCGCCAGCAGCACCAGGGTCTGGGGCACTGAAGCTTTCTTT. Its protein is CASSTRVWGTEAFF.

The rearrangement uses TRBV18 and TRBJ2-7; 10 bases align to TRBD2. The V gene's germline CDR1 is KGHSH and CDR2 LQKENI. V lost 3 bases, J lost 6 bases, and 11 bases stayed unmatched. The CDR3 runs to 16 residues. DNA of the CDR3: TGTGCCAGCTCACCTTTACGAGCGGGAGGGACTGTCGAGCAGTACTTC. Protein product: CASSPLRAGGTVEQYF.

The J gene is TRBJ2-7, the V gene TRBV15; D remains ambiguous. V was pared by 0 bases and J by 1 base, with 10 bases between. Germline CDR1 reads LNHNV; CDR2 reads YYDKDF (reference sequence). CDR3 length equals 15 residues. The CDR3 protein is CATSRDLTGSYEQYF. The DNA of the CDR3 is TGTGCCACCAGCAGAGATCTGACGGGTTCCTACGAGCAGTACTTC.

This sequence joins TRBV10-2 and TRBJ2-7; D may be TRBD2 (5 bases). This CDR3 has 15 residues. The V end lost 6 bases, the J end lost 0 bases, and 15 bases lay between the germline ends. The germline V gene encodes CDR1 WSHSY and CDR2 SAAADI. Here the CDR3 DNA reads TGCGCCAGCAGGCAGGACTCCTGGAGCTCCTACGAGCAGTACTTC. Protein: CASRQDSWSSYEQYF.

This clone appeared once. J is TRBJ1-1 and V is TRBV7-3; maybe TRBD1 (5 bases). Germline values: CDR1 SGHTA, CDR2 FQGTGA. Between the trimmed V and J ends, which lost 5 bases and 1 base, there was a span of 11 bases. The CDR3 covers 14 residues. The CDR3, as DNA: TGTGCCAGCAGCGCCGGACACGCGAACACTGAAGCTTTCTTT. Amino acid sequence: CASSAGHANTEAFF. Supplemented by reference TRBV7-3 and TRBJ1-1, the full variable domain reads GAGVSQTPSNKVTEKGKYVELRCDPISGHTALYWYRQSLGQGPEFLIYFQGTGAADDSGLPNDRFFAVRPEGSVSTLKIQRTERGDSAVYLCASSAGHANTEAFFGQGTRLTVV.

This chain connects TRBV30 to TRBJ2-2; 9 nucleotides align to TRBD2. V lost 1 base to trimming and J lost 7 bases; unmatched junction nucleotides: 4. Germline V gene lookup returns CDR1 GTSNPN and CDR2 SVGIG (reference sequence). The CDR3 length is 14 residues. The chain's CDR3 is CAWSGLAGHGELFF. The CDR3 nucleotides are TGTGCCTGGAGTGGTCTAGCGGGACACGGGGAGCTGTTTTTT. Variable domain in full (rest from reference TRBV30 and TRBJ2-2): SQTIHQWPATLVQPVGSPLSLECTVEGTSNPNLYWYRQAAGRGLQLLFYSVGIGQISSEVPQNLSASRPQDRQFILSSKKLLLSDSGFYLCAWSGLAGHGELFFGEGSRLTVL.

The rearrangement joins TRBV9 to TRBJ2-3, with D hard to call. The CDR3 runs to 15 residues. The ends were cut back, 0 bases at V and 1 base at J, with 9 bases in the middle. CDR1 is SGDLS, CDR2 YYNGEE, per germline. CDR3 in amino acids: CASSVVDRGTDTQYF. DNA of the CDR3: TGTGCCAGCAGCGTAGTAGATCGGGGCACAGATACGCAGTATTTT.

The rearrangement links TRBV7-3 to TRBJ2-7; the match to TRBD1 covers 8 bases. This CDR3 comprises 15 residues. After removal of 0 bases from V and 2 bases from J, the junction contained 3 bases not matched to a gene. Germline V lookup: CDR1 SGHTA, CDR2 FQGTGA. The CDR3: CASSLTPGQAYEQYF. CDR3 sequence (DNA): TGTGCCAGCAGCTTAACACCGGGACAGGCCTACGAGCAGTACTTC.

This clone was observed a few times. V is TRBV15 and J is TRBJ1-6, with 8 bases aligning to TRBD1. The CDR3 totals 14 residues. V was pared by 7 bases and J by 7 bases, with 6 bases of the junction left unmatched. CDR1 is LNHNV, CDR2 YYDKDF, per germline (reference sequence). DNA of the CDR3: TGTGCCACCAAGACAGGGGCCTTAAATTCACCCCTCCACTTT. As protein: CATKTGALNSPLHF.

This rearrangement joins TRBV5-3 to TRBJ1-1; 9 bases match TRBD1. TRBV5-3 is designated an ORF whose function remains uncertain. J was trimmed by 5 bases and V by 4 bases; bases with no gene match: 6. This CDR3 is built from 14 residues. The CDR3, as DNA: TGTGCCAGAAGCCGGGGACAGGGAGGGACTGAAGCTTTCTTT. Amino acid sequence: CARSRGQGGTEAFF.

The V gene is TRBV19, the J gene TRBJ2-3; 9 bases map to TRBD1. The junction had 7 bases not matched to a gene; V was cut back by 3 bases and J by 0 bases. The length of the CDR3 is 17 residues. The germline V gene has CDR1 LNHDA and CDR2 SQIVND (reference sequence). DNA for the CDR3: TGTGCCAGTAGTATCCAAAACAGGGGGCGTAGCACAGATACGCAGTATTTT. Encoded protein: CASSIQNRGRSTDTQYF.

The rearrangement uses TRBV21-1 and TRBJ1-1. TRBV21-1 is annotated as a pseudogene. This CDR3 region has 13 residues. The CDR3 here is CASSSLGRVEAFF. The CDR3 nucleotides are TGTGCCAGCAGCTCTCTAGGTCGGGTGGAAGCTTTCTTT.

J is TRBJ1-1 and V is TRBV29-1; 7 bases match TRBD1. This CDR3 is built from 14 residues. Germline values: CDR1 SQVTM, CDR2 ANQGSEA. V gave up 7 bases and J gave up 7 bases; unmatched junction bases: 15. CDR3 DNA: TGCAGCGGCCTCCGACAGGGCGCGCGGAATGAAGCTTTCTTT. Its translation: CSGLRQGARNEAFF.

J is TRBJ1-3 and V is TRBV3-1 (or the pseudogene TRBV3-2); no clear D gene. The germline V gene encodes CDR1 LGHDT and CDR2 YNNKEL (reference sequence). The CDR3 has 13 amino acids. V was trimmed by 3 bases and J by 2 bases, leaving 5 bases between them. The CDR3 DNA reads TGTGCCAGCAGCCACCGGGCTGGAAACACCATATATTTT. Translated: CASSHRAGNTIYF.

The CDR3: CATSRGQDPGYTF. The DNA for the CDR3 is TGTGCCACCAGCAGAGGCCAGGATCCCGGCTACACCTTC. The rearrangement uses TRBV15 and TRBJ1-2; the D is unclear. This CDR3 comprises 13 residues. V dropped 1 base and J dropped 8 bases, with 11 bases sitting between them. From germline, CDR1 is LNHNV and CDR2 YYDKDF (reference sequence).

The chain carries TRBV10-3 and TRBJ1-5; no firm D call. CDR1 is ENHRY and CDR2 is SYGVKD in the germline V gene. This CDR3 comprises 14 residues. V was pared by 8 bases and J by 4 bases, with 15 bases between. CDR3 residues: CAISSGAGNQPQHF. The CDR3 DNA sequence: TGTGCCATCTCGTCTGGAGCGGGGAATCAGCCCCAGCATTTT.

The V gene is TRBV7-8, the J gene TRBJ1-2; possibly TRBD1 for D (6 bases). Trimming stripped 1 base from V and 0 bases from J, with 18 bases between. The CDR3 is 18 residues long. Germline V gene lookup returns CDR1 SGHVS and CDR2 FQNEAQ. The CDR3 region has the DNA TGTGCCAGCAGCTTAGATTCACGCTGGACAGATTCTAACTATGGCTACACCTTC. It translates to CASSLDSRWTDSNYGYTF.

The CDR3 nucleotides read TGTGCCAGCTCACCGTGGGAGGGAACCAATCAGCCCCAGCATTTT. Translated: CASSPWEGTNQPQHF. This chain uses TRBV18 with TRBJ1-5; D remains ambiguous. Germline V gene data show CDR1 as KGHSH and CDR2 as LQKENI. CDR3 length: 15 amino acids. V dropped 3 bases and J dropped 3 bases, with 12 bases sitting between them.

This clone was recorded a few times. The chain recombines TRBV18 with TRBJ2-7; possible D gene TRBD1, 5 bases. This CDR3 has 13 residues. CDR1 is KGHSH, CDR2 LQKENI, per germline. With 6 bases removed from V and 6 bases from J, the gap between germline ends came to 15 bases. The CDR3 region is CASSPSIQGEQYF. As DNA, the CDR3 is TGTGCCAGCTCTCCCTCTATTCAGGGCGAGCAGTACTTC.

The table lists this clone with a few counts. Other DNA variants within this sample encode the same CDR3. The rearrangement joins TRBV5-1 to TRBJ2-7, with 7 bases aligning to TRBD2. The germline V gene has CDR1 SGHRS and CDR2 YFSETQ. V dropped 0 bases and J dropped 0; count of bases not matched to a gene: 0. There are 14 residues in the CDR3. CDR3 sequence: CASSLAGGSYEQYF. Here the CDR3 DNA reads TGCGCCAGCAGCTTGGCGGGGGGCTCCTACGAGCAGTACTTC.

The chain couples TRBV10-3 to TRBJ1-4; TRBD1 might be the D (6 bases). Trimming cost V 6 bases and J 2 bases, with 16 bases left between them. Germline V lookup: CDR1 ENHRY, CDR2 SYGVKD. This CDR3 contains 16 residues. CDR3 bases: TGTGCCATCAGAAAGGACGGAAGGGGGACTAATGAAAAACTGTTTTTT. Residues: CAIRKDGRGTNEKLFF.

V and J are TRBV11-3 and TRBJ2-3; no firm D call. CDR1 and CDR2 (germline): SGHNT, YENEEA. There are 13 residues in the CDR3. V dropped 4 bases and J dropped 1 base, with 6 bases sitting between them. The CDR3 is CASSSRGTDTQYF. The CDR3 nucleotides read TGTGCCAGCAGCTCTCGAGGCACAGATACGCAGTATTTT.

This rearrangement joins TRBV11-2 to TRBJ2-7, with D perhaps TRBD2 (6 bases). Germline V gives CDR1 SGHAT, CDR2 FQNNGV. Trimming removed 1 base at V and 4 bases at J, with 11 bases between. CDR3 length equals 14 residues. The DNA for the CDR3 is TGTGCCAGCAGCTTAGGAGGGGCGGGATACGAGCAGTACTTC. It codes for CASSLGGAGYEQYF.